This entry lists 27 T cell receptor beta chains sequenced from one sample in a study of cytomegalovirus exposure and HLA in healthy donors. Clones were read by immunoSEQ multiplex PCR, and TCRdb kept only the in-frame ones, dropping some. Counted here are about 130,000 clones, about 93% occurring once; the ten biggest clones make up more than 0.9%. Sequencing used PBMCs. All receptors come from a woman aged 18 to 35 in good health and CMV-seronegative.

In DNA form, the CDR3 reads TGTGCCAGCAGCGTGGGGACAGGGATGAATGAGCAGTTCTTC. It yields the protein CASSVGTGMNEQFF. The chain uses TRBV28 and TRBJ2-1; 9 bases are a match to TRBD1. The V gene end was trimmed by 6 bases and the J gene end by 7 bases; junction bases not matched to a gene: 7. CDR3 length: 14 amino acids. CDR1 MDHEN and CDR2 SYDVKM come from the germline V gene.

This rearrangement joins TRBV6-1 to TRBJ1-5; 7 bases are shared with TRBD1. The CDR3 contains 14 residues. CDR1 and CDR2 (germline): MNHNS, SASEGT. The ends lost 8 bases at V and 7 bases at J; junction bases unmatched: 11. For the CDR3, the DNA is TGTGCCAGCGGCAGGGGGGACCCTTGGCAGCCCCAGCATTTT. It specifies CASGRGDPWQPQHF.

The chain employs TRBV27 and TRBJ1-2, with 8 bases that match TRBD1. CDR1 and CDR2 from the germline V gene are MNHEY and SMNVEV (reference sequence). V was clipped by 4 bases and J by 5 bases; unmatched bases: 6. The CDR3 sequence is 14 residues long. Written as DNA, the CDR3 is TGTGCCAGCAGTTCCGGACAGGGAAGATATGGCTACACCTTC. Translating gives CASSSGQGRYGYTF.

The chain couples TRBV30 to TRBJ1-5; D might be TRBD1 (5 bases). CDR3 length equals 15 residues. The germline gives CDR1 GTSNPN, CDR2 SVGIG (reference sequence). Trimming cost V 3 bases and J 2 bases, with 14 bases left between them. CDR3 DNA: TGTGCCTGGAGCCCCTGGGGGGATGGCAATCAGCCCCAGCATTTT. The encoded protein is CAWSPWGDGNQPQHF.

The J gene is TRBJ2-1, the V gene TRBV27; weak D call: TRBD2 (7 bases). Per germline, CDR1 MNHEY and CDR2 SMNVEV (reference sequence). The CDR3 totals 15 residues. The V end was cut by 2 bases, the J end by 7 bases, with 15 bases between. Written as DNA, the CDR3 is TGTGCCAGCAGTTTAACGGGGGGCCTGGCAAATGAGCAGTTCTTC. Its translation is CASSLTGGLANEQFF.

The chain carries TRBV29-1 and TRBJ1-3; 8 positions agree with TRBD1. The J segment lost 2 bases and the V segment lost 4 bases, leaving 7 bases of the junction unmatched. Germline V gene data show CDR1 as SQVTM and CDR2 as ANQGSEA. This CDR3 comprises 15 residues. This CDR3 reads CSVGKTGAPGNTIYF. The CDR3 DNA follows: TGCAGCGTTGGAAAGACAGGGGCGCCTGGAAACACCATATATTTT.

This chain connects TRBV27 to TRBJ1-2; D may be TRBD1 (6 bases). Germline V lookup: CDR1 MNHEY, CDR2 SMNVEV (reference sequence). The CDR3 is 13 amino acids. Trimming removed 6 bases at V and 6 bases at J, with 14 bases between. The CDR3 sequence is CASSSTGFDGYTF. CDR3 coding DNA: TGTGCCAGCAGCTCAACAGGGTTCGATGGCTACACCTTC.

The chain links TRBV27 to TRBJ1-1; 10 bases align to TRBD1. CDR3 length: 15 residues. V lost 3 bases to trimming and J lost 5 bases; unmatched junction nucleotides: 6. CDR1 MNHEY and CDR2 SMNVEV come from the germline V gene (reference sequence). CDR3 residues: CASSFSRTGGTEAFF. As DNA, the CDR3 is TGTGCCAGCAGTTTTTCTCGGACAGGGGGGACTGAAGCTTTCTTT.

V is TRBV27 and J is TRBJ2-7; 11 bases are shared with TRBD1. The CDR3 is 15 residues long. After removal of 6 bases from V and 5 bases from J, the junction contained 9 bases not matched to a gene. Germline CDR1 reads MNHEY; CDR2 reads SMNVEV (reference sequence). CDR3 loop: CASSWTGGSMDEQYF. DNA for the CDR3: TGTGCCAGCAGCTGGACAGGGGGCAGCATGGACGAGCAGTACTTC.

The rearrangement joins TRBV2 to TRBJ2-2, with D possibly being TRBD2 (5 bases). Germline values: CDR1 SNHLY, CDR2 FYNNEI. Trimming stripped 3 bases from V and 1 base from J, with 9 bases between. The CDR3 loop spans 15 amino acids. CDR3 in amino acids: CASSDQGRNTGELFF. The CDR3 coding sequence is TGTGCCAGCAGTGATCAAGGGAGGAACACCGGGGAGCTGTTTTTT.

The V gene is TRBV27, the J gene TRBJ1-5; D is unclear. Between the trimmed V and J ends, which lost 6 bases and 2 bases, there was a span of 11 bases. The V gene's germline CDR1 is MNHEY and CDR2 SMNVEV (reference sequence). This CDR3 is built from 14 residues. The CDR3 DNA sequence: TGTGCCAGCAGACGAACGGGAGGCAATCAGCCCCAGCATTTT. Protein sequence: CASRRTGGNQPQHF.

This chain joins TRBV28 and TRBJ2-1; the match to TRBD2 covers 10 bases. V was pared by 4 bases and J by 6 bases, with 3 bases of the junction left unmatched. The CDR3 sequence is 14 residues long. CDR1 and CDR2 (germline): MDHEN, SYDVKM. CDR3 nucleotides: TGTGCCAGCAGTTCCCTAGCGGGAGTCAATGAGCAGTTCTTC. The encoded protein is CASSSLAGVNEQFF.

The CDR3 is CASGPPPGQKMNTEAFF. For the CDR3, the DNA is TGTGCCAGCGGCCCCCCGCCGGGACAGAAAATGAACACTGAAGCTTTCTTT. The chain recombines TRBV2 with TRBJ1-1; TRBD1 matches at 7 bases. The CDR3 extends over 17 amino acids. The germline V gene encodes CDR1 SNHLY and CDR2 FYNNEI. V lost 8 bases, J lost 0 bases, and 15 bases stayed unmatched.

The chain carries TRBV12-5 and TRBJ2-1; 9 bases map to TRBD2. V was pared by 2 bases and J by 8 bases, with 10 bases of the junction left unmatched. The CDR3 has 16 residues. Germline CDR1 is LGHNT and CDR2 is FRNRAP. The DNA for the CDR3 is TGTGCTAGTGGTTTGACGGTGGCTGCGGGGGGGCATGAGCAGTTCTTC. It specifies CASGLTVAAGGHEQFF. The full variable domain, completed using reference TRBV12-5 and TRBJ2-1, is DARVTQTPRHKVTEMGQEVTMRCQPILGHNTVFWYRQTMMQGLELLAYFRNRAPLDDSGMPKDRFSAEMPDATLATLKIQPSEPRDSAVYFCASGLTVAAGGHEQFFGPGTRLTVL.

This clone was picked up one time. This rearrangement joins TRBV2 to TRBJ1-5; D is ambiguous. Germline-derived CDR1 and CDR2 are SNHLY and FYNNEI. The CDR3 loop spans 13 amino acids. V lost 0 bases, J lost 4 bases, and 4 bases lay in between. CDR3 DNA sequence: TGTGCCAGCAGTGAAGCGGAGAATCAGCCCCAGCATTTT. Translation gives CASSEAENQPQHF.

The rearrangement uses TRBV27 and TRBJ2-7, with D hard to call. CDR3 length equals 13 residues. Germline CDR1 is MNHEY and CDR2 is SMNVEV (reference sequence). V was cut by 3 bases and J by 3 bases, with 9 bases left in between. The CDR3 is CASSFRVHYEQYF. CDR3 bases: TGTGCCAGCAGTTTTCGGGTTCACTACGAGCAGTACTTC.

This clone was seen a single time. V and J are TRBV7-9 and TRBJ2-3, with 10 bases aligning to TRBD2. CDR1 and CDR2 (germline): SEHNR, FQNEAQ (reference sequence). The J segment lost 7 bases and the V segment lost 5 bases, leaving 12 bases of the junction unmatched. The CDR3 has 16 amino acids. The CDR3 is CASSRRALAGENTQYF. The CDR3 DNA reads as TGTGCCAGCAGCCGCCGTGCGCTAGCGGGGGAAAATACGCAGTATTTT.

This clone has a single count. The V gene is TRBV9, the J gene TRBJ1-3; D gene ambiguous. CDR3 size: 15 residues. The V end lost 4 bases, the J end lost 3 bases, and 14 bases lay between the germline ends. CDR1 and CDR2 from the germline V gene are SGDLS and YYNGEE. CDR3 in amino acids: CASSSGRTRGNTIYF. In DNA form, the CDR3 reads TGTGCCAGCAGCTCTGGCCGTACCCGTGGAAACACCATATATTTT.

J is TRBJ1-1 and V is TRBV19; D not certain. V lost 3 bases and J lost 4, with 3 bases in between. The CDR3 spans 11 residues. Germline CDR1 reads LNHDA; CDR2 reads SQIVND (reference sequence). The CDR3, as DNA: TGTGCCAGTAGTATCGGCACTGAAGCTTTCTTT. Residues: CASSIGTEAFF.

The chain carries TRBV7-8 and TRBJ2-2; a possible D gene is TRBD2 (5 bases). CDR3 length: 17 residues. Germline CDR1 and CDR2: SGHVS and FQNEAQ. V gave up 3 bases and J gave up 6 bases, with 20 bases separating them. CDR3 loop: CASSFERATGVAGELFF. In nucleotides, the CDR3 is TGTGCCAGCAGCTTCGAGAGGGCTACTGGGGTCGCCGGGGAGCTGTTTTTT.

The count of this clone is one. This chain connects TRBV6-5 to TRBJ1-2; D perhaps matches TRBD1 (6 bases). The CDR3 consists of 15 residues. V lost 6 bases to trimming and J lost 8 bases, with 22 bases between them. Germline CDR1 is MNHEY and CDR2 is SVGAGI. CDR3 sequence reads: CASSQTTGGVGGYTF. The CDR3 DNA reads as TGTGCCAGCAGCCAAACGACAGGTGGTGTTGGCGGCTACACCTTC.

The V call is TRBV5-1, the J call TRBJ2-1; D is possibly TRBD1 (6 bases). This CDR3 contains 14 residues. The V end was cut by 3 bases, the J end by 2 bases, with 9 bases between. The germline V gene encodes CDR1 SGHRS and CDR2 YFSETQ. The chain's CDR3 is CASSYGQTYNEQFF. CDR3 coding DNA: TGCGCCAGCAGCTATGGACAGACCTACAATGAGCAGTTCTTC.

This chain uses TRBV6-6 with TRBJ2-3; 11 bases are a match to TRBD2. Per germline, CDR1 MNHNY and CDR2 SVGAGI (reference sequence). V shed 3 bases and J 2 bases; nucleotides not matched to a gene: 4. This CDR3 comprises 16 residues. The CDR3 loop is CASSYLAGGPTDTQYF. The CDR3 DNA reads as TGTGCCAGCAGTTATTTAGCGGGAGGGCCCACAGATACGCAGTATTTT.

The J gene is TRBJ1-1, the V gene TRBV6-6; D not certain. V dropped 2 bases and J dropped 0 bases, with 7 bases sitting between them. The CDR3 runs 14 residues. Looked up from germline, CDR1 is MNHNY and CDR2 is SVGAGI (reference sequence). CDR3 sequence: CASSYQIMNTEAFF. In DNA form, the CDR3 reads TGTGCCAGCAGTTACCAGATCATGAACACTGAAGCTTTCTTT.

This clone was found once. V gene TRBV23-1 combines with J gene TRBJ2-1, with D maybe TRBD1 (5 bases). TRBV23-1 is identified as an open reading frame with a role that is uncertain. The V end lost 4 bases, the J end lost 7 bases, and 23 bases lay between the germline ends. This CDR3 is built from 17 residues. CDR3 residues: CASSPLFPLQGRNEQFF. For the CDR3, the DNA is TGCGCCAGCAGTCCTCTGTTTCCCCTCCAGGGTCGGAATGAGCAGTTCTTC.

The rearrangement links TRBV2 to TRBJ1-5; D not resolved. Between the trimmed V and J ends, which lost 8 bases and 2 bases, there was a span of 16 bases. Germline-derived CDR1 and CDR2 are SNHLY and FYNNEI. The CDR3 spans 15 residues. CDR3 sequence (DNA): TGTGCCAGCTCACGGGAAGCTGGGGGCAATCAGCCCCAGCATTTT. This encodes CASSREAGGNQPQHF.

In nucleotides, the CDR3 is TGTGCCAGCATCAAAACAGGGTACGGGGCCAGGGACACTGAAGCTTTCTTT. It is translated as CASIKTGYGARDTEAFF. V is TRBV11-2 and J is TRBJ1-1; a possible D gene is TRBD1 (6 bases). The CDR3 runs to 17 residues. Trimming took off 7 bases at V and 3 bases at J, with 24 bases between the two ends. The germline gives CDR1 SGHAT, CDR2 FQNNGV. Full variable domain (outside the CDR3, taken from reference TRBV11-2 and TRBJ1-1): EAGVAQSPRYKIIEKRQSVAFWCNPISGHATLYWYQQILGQGPKLLIQFQNNGVVDDSQLPKDRFSAERLKGVDSTLKIQPAKLEDSAVYLCASIKTGYGARDTEAFFGQGTRLTVV.